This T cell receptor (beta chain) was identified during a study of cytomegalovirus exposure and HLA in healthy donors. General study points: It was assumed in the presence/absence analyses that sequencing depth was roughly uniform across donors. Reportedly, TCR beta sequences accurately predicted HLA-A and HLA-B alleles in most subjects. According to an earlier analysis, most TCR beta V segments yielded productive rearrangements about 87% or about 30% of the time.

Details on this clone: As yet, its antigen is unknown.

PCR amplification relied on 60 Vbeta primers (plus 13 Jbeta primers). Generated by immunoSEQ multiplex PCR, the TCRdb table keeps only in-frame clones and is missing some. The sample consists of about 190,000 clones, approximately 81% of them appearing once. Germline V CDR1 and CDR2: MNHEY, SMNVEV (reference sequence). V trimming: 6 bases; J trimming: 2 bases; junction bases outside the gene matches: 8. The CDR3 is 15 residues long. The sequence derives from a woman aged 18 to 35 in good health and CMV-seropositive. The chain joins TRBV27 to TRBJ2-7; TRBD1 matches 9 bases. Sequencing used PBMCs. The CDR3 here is CASRESGTGTYEQYF. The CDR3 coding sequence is TGTGCCAGCAGAGAATCCGGGACAGGGACCTACGAGCAGTACTTC.